What follows are 22 T cell receptor beta chains derived from one specimen sequenced in a study of T cells in Graves' hyperthyroidism and ophthalmopathy. Researchers took RNA transcripts and amplified the TCR beta CDR3 regions from them. A first-round RT-PCR of the TCR CDR3 used the HTBI primer set. Each CDR3 protein gets one entry after TCRdb re-called the multiplex PCR reads with MiXCR. The sample holds roughly 700,000 distinct CDR3 sequences, around 13% seen once. The sample was blood. The receptors here all came from a woman between 18 and 29 years old with Graves' hyperthyroidism.

The chain recombines TRBV7-9 with TRBJ2-1; TRBD2 matches 7 bases. V was clipped by 5 bases and J by 8 bases; unmatched bases: 18. The CDR3 has 17 residues. The V gene's germline CDR1 is SEHNR and CDR2 FQNEAQ (reference sequence). The chain's CDR3 is CASSGTSGALLSDEQFF. CDR3 DNA sequence: TGTGCCAGCAGCGGAACGAGCGGGGCTTTATTATCGGATGAGCAGTTCTTC.

In this sample, this clonotype turned up many times. The V call is TRBV12-3 or TRBV12-4, the J call TRBJ2-4; D perhaps matches TRBD2 (6 bases). V shed 5 bases and J shed 3 bases, with 17 bases lying between them. The length of the CDR3 is 16 residues. The CDR3 sequence is CASSPGGRWVKNIQYF. The CDR3 coding sequence is TGTGCCAGCAGTCCCGGGGGTCGATGGGTCAAAAACATTCAGTACTTC.

This clonotype has at least ten counts. J is TRBJ2-1 and V is TRBV11-2; 12 positions agree with TRBD2. The CDR3 consists of 18 residues. J gave up 9 bases and V 1 base, and 13 bases lay outside the gene matches. Germline V gene lookup returns CDR1 SGHAT and CDR2 FQNNGV. The CDR3 nucleotides are TGTGCCAGCAGCTTAGTACTTCGGCTAGCGGGAGGGCCGGGTGAGCAGTTCTTC. Protein sequence: CASSLVLRLAGGPGEQFF.

This clonotype has just a few counts. The V and J genes are TRBV6-4 and TRBJ1-1; unclear D gene. Per germline, CDR1 MRHNA and CDR2 SNTAGT. The CDR3 covers 13 residues. V shed 6 bases and J shed 3 bases, with 11 bases lying between them. CDR3 DNA sequence: TGTGCCAGCAGAGAGGGCGTATACACTGAAGCTTTCTTT. It is translated as CASREGVYTEAFF.

This clonotype was detected ten times or more. The rearrangement uses TRBV7-9 and TRBJ2-2, with TRBD2 identical over 13 bases. Germline-derived CDR1 and CDR2 are SEHNR and FQNEAQ (reference sequence). The CDR3 runs to 15 residues. Trimming removed 5 bases from V and 8 bases from J; junction bases left unmatched: 5. CDR3 coding DNA: TGTGCCAGCAGCCTCGGACTAGCGGGGGAAGGGGAGCTGTTTTTT. Amino acid sequence: CASSLGLAGEGELFF.

This clonotype was picked up a small number of times. The genes are TRBV6-1 and TRBJ1-2, with D possibly being TRBD1 (5 bases). Germline V CDR1 and CDR2: MNHNS, SASEGT. There are 13 residues in the CDR3. V was trimmed by 7 bases and J by 8 bases, leaving 17 bases between them. This CDR3 is CASKQALYTGYTF. The CDR3 DNA reads as TGTGCCAGCAAACAGGCCCTGTATACCGGCTACACCTTC.

This clonotype has more than one count but fewer than ten. This CDR3 fails to terminate in the conserved phenylalanine or tryptophan, so it likely reflects a read error. V and J are TRBV28 and TRBJ2-7, with a possible D match to TRBD2 (5 bases). V was cut by 5 bases and J by 2 bases, with 22 bases left in between. Germline loops: CDR1 MDHEN, CDR2 SYDVKM. The CDR3 consists of 17 residues. CDR3 nucleotide sequence: TGTGCCAGCAGTCCCCCCGGTACGGGAATAATTCCCTACGAGCAGTACCTC. This encodes CASSPPGTGIIPYEQYL.

This clonotype showed up many times. The genes are TRBV9 and TRBJ2-3, with 9 bases identical to TRBD2. The CDR3 extends over 15 amino acids. The V segment lost 1 base and the J segment 2 bases; nucleotides outside the gene matches: 2. From germline, CDR1 is SGDLS and CDR2 YYNGEE. CDR3 protein: CASSVTSGSTDTQYF. The CDR3 DNA reads TGTGCCAGCAGCGTAACTAGCGGGTCCACAGATACGCAGTATTTT.

This clonotype has more than one count but fewer than ten. The chain links TRBV29-1 to TRBJ2-7, with a possible D match to TRBD2 (6 bases). The germline CDR1 and CDR2 sequences are SQVTM and ANQGSEA. The CDR3 covers 14 residues. The ends were cut back, 4 bases at V and 0 bases at J, with 13 bases in the middle. The CDR3 spells CSVVWDSASYEQYF. DNA for the CDR3: TGCAGCGTTGTATGGGACTCCGCCTCCTACGAGCAGTACTTC.

The count of this clonotype is one. Compared with germline, one end of the junction differs, possibly owing to a read error. V is TRBV12-3 or TRBV12-4 and J is TRBJ2-3, with 10 bases lining up with TRBD2. The CDR3 is made up of 14 amino acids. The CDR3 reads CASSLAGAGDAQYF. The CDR3 DNA reads TGTGCCAGCAGTCTAGCGGGAGCGGGAGATGCGCAGTATTTT.

V gene TRBV24-1 combines with J gene TRBJ2-1; tentatively, D is TRBD1 or TRBD2 (5 bases each). The V and J ends lost 10 bases and 5 bases respectively, with 17 bases between them. Germline loops: CDR1 KGHDR, CDR2 SFDVKD. The CDR3 runs to 14 residues. This chain's CDR3 is CATGESIRDNEQFF. For the CDR3, the DNA is TGTGCCACGGGGGAGAGCATCCGTGACAATGAGCAGTTCTTC.

The chain employs TRBV28 and TRBJ2-7; 10 nucleotides agree with TRBD1. V gave up 5 bases and J gave up 4 bases; unmatched junction bases: 11. The CDR3 loop spans 16 amino acids. Germline CDR1 and CDR2: MDHEN and SYDVKM. CDR3 region: CASSPRAGTGAYEQYF. The CDR3 nucleotides are TGTGCCAGCAGTCCACGCGCCGGGACAGGGGCTTACGAGCAGTACTTC.

This clonotype was seen at least ten times. The chain is built from TRBV3-1 and TRBJ2-7; 8 bases align to TRBD1. Germline trimming cut 8 bases from V and 7 bases from J; bases unmatched to any gene: 10. The CDR3 contains 13 residues. Germline loops: CDR1 LGHDT, CDR2 YNNKEL (reference sequence). The CDR3 sequence is CASGLGQAKEQYF. The CDR3 DNA follows: TGTGCCAGCGGTCTGGGACAGGCGAAAGAGCAGTACTTC.

This clonotype was seen only a few times. V usage is TRBV28 and J usage is TRBJ1-2; TRBD1 aligns across 7 bases. J gave up 4 bases and V 5 bases, and 10 bases lay outside the gene matches. The CDR3 totals 15 residues. The germline gives CDR1 MDHEN, CDR2 SYDVKM. CDR3 in amino acids: CASSSSGQWPYGYTF. CDR3 DNA sequence: TGTGCCAGCAGTAGCTCGGGACAGTGGCCCTATGGCTACACCTTC.

The chain couples TRBV6-1 to TRBJ1-2; D is possibly TRBD1 (6 bases). This CDR3 is 12 amino acids long. From germline, CDR1 is MNHNS and CDR2 SASEGT. V dropped 8 bases and J dropped 6 bases, with 13 bases sitting between them. CDR3 sequence: CASLGGIHGYTF. CDR3 coding DNA: TGTGCCAGCCTCGGGGGCATCCATGGCTACACCTTC.

This clonotype was picked up many times. This chain connects TRBV2 to TRBJ2-1; TRBD2 matches 11 bases. Unmatched junction bases numbered 10, after V lost 5 bases and J lost 1 base. Germline V gene data show CDR1 as SNHLY and CDR2 as FYNNEI. The CDR3 covers 18 residues. The chain's CDR3 is CASSSPGLAAESYNEQFF. The CDR3 DNA is TGTGCCAGCAGTTCGCCGGGACTAGCGGCGGAGTCCTACAATGAGCAGTTCTTC.

Ten or more counts support this clonotype. The chain couples TRBV10-1 to TRBJ2-3; D gene uncertain. The CDR3 has 14 amino acids. The V end lost 3 bases, the J end lost 2 bases, and 9 bases lay between the germline ends. The germline V gene has CDR1 WNHNN and CDR2 SYGVQD (reference sequence). The CDR3 reads CASSDQVYTDTQYF. DNA of the CDR3: TGCGCCAGCAGTGATCAGGTTTACACAGATACGCAGTATTTT.

This clonotype has a handful of counts. The rearrangement joins TRBV9 to TRBJ2-1, with no clear D. The V end was cut by 1 base, the J end by 4 bases, with 6 bases between. Germline loops: CDR1 SGDLS, CDR2 YYNGEE. CDR3 length equals 13 residues. CDR3 sequence: CASSVYGYNEQFF. Written as DNA, the CDR3 is TGTGCCAGCAGCGTATACGGTTACAATGAGCAGTTCTTC. The variable domain in full, completed from reference TRBV9 and TRBJ2-1, reads DSGVTQTPKHLITATGQRVTLRCSPRSGDLSVYWYQQSLDQGLQFLIQYYNGEERAKGNILERFSAQQFPDLHSELNLSSLELGDSALYFCASSVYGYNEQFFGPGTRLTVL.

This clonotype appeared a few times. This chain connects TRBV20-1 to TRBJ2-1; 11 nucleotides match TRBD2. Germline V gene data show CDR1 as DFQATT and CDR2 as SNEGSKA (reference sequence). The CDR3 spans 15 residues. Trimming at V came to 6 bases and at J to 6 bases, leaving 10 bases not matched to a gene. In DNA form, the CDR3 reads TGCAGTGCCCCAAATCCCGGGACTAGCGGCAATGAGCAGTTCTTC. Its translation: CSAPNPGTSGNEQFF.

This clonotype was recorded many times. The V gene is TRBV18, the J gene TRBJ1-2; the D is unclear. The CDR3 runs 13 residues. CDR1 is KGHSH, CDR2 LQKENI, per germline. Trimming left V 2 bases short and J 8 bases short, with 12 bases between. The CDR3 DNA sequence: TGTGCCAGCTCACCAAGGGAGACGGAAGGCTACACCTTC. Translation: CASSPRETEGYTF.

This clonotype was observed many times. V and J are TRBV20-1 and TRBJ2-7; 9 positions match TRBD2. The CDR3 is 15 amino acids. The V gene's germline CDR1 is DFQATT and CDR2 SNEGSKA (reference sequence). J lost 6 bases, V lost 1 base, and 10 bases had no gene match. The CDR3 DNA reads as TGCAGTGCTAGAGCGATAGCGGGAGACCCTCTCGAGCAGTACTTC. Its protein product is CSARAIAGDPLEQYF.

At least ten counts were recorded for this clonotype. The chain is built from TRBV20-1 and TRBJ1-5; 8 bases are a match to TRBD1. Germline assignment: CDR1 DFQATT and CDR2 SNEGSKA (reference sequence). The trim removed 1 base at V and 4 bases at J, leaving 6 bases unmatched. CDR3 size: 15 residues. The DNA of the CDR3 is TGCAGTGCTAGAGTCTCAGGGGGCAATAATCAGCCCCAGCATTTT. It codes for CSARVSGGNNQPQHF.